The clone carrying this T cell receptor beta chain was seen only once. Everyone who took part was roughly 18 to 90 years old, and they came from about two dozen US areas. The record originates from a study of blood T cell repertoires in COVID-19. Across the study: PBMCs, B-cell-depleted T cells, or T cells provided the cDNA or gDNA that made up the material.

This CDR3 has 14 residues. V was clipped by 1 base and J by 4 bases, with 11 bases between them. Germline V gives CDR1 MGHDK, CDR2 SYGVNS. The repertoire was sequenced with immunoSEQ multiplex PCR; TCRdb's copy has only in-frame clones and lacks some. The table lists about 180,000 clones, 86% of them singletons. The chain carries TRBV25-1 and TRBJ2-7; D might be TRBD2 (6 bases). This TCR was recovered from a woman aged 30 to 39 who had recovered from COVID-19. Source material: PBMCs or T cells enriched from blood (not recorded which). This CDR3 is CASSEFGGGYEQYF. The CDR3 DNA sequence: TGTGCCAGCAGTGAATTTGGGGGAGGTTACGAGCAGTACTTC.